The entry below describes one T cell receptor (beta chain). Its matching antigen is unknown. Assay used: immunoSEQ multiplex PCR; TCRdb lists only in-frame clones, some missing. The data contain approximately 500,000 clones, 96% of them seen just once; the ten biggest clones take up under 0.06%. This CDR3 contains 16 residues. Trimming cost V 1 base and J 4 bases; bases outside gene matches: 3. Per the germline V gene, CDR1 is SGHDT and CDR2 is YYEEEE. The data are from a study of shared clonotypes between healthy human individuals. General study points: Sorted-subset sequencing was shown by rarefaction to be incomplete despite large depth.

This receptor was identified in a woman aged 25 to 39 in good health. Sequencing used naive CD4+ T cells sorted from blood. Regarding subset: CD45RA+ positively selected. V gene TRBV5-6 combines with J gene TRBJ2-3, with 13 bases lining up with TRBD2. CDR3 sequence: CASSLRTSGSADTQYF. CDR3 DNA sequence: TGTGCCAGCAGCTTGCGGACTAGCGGGAGTGCAGATACGCAGTATTTT.